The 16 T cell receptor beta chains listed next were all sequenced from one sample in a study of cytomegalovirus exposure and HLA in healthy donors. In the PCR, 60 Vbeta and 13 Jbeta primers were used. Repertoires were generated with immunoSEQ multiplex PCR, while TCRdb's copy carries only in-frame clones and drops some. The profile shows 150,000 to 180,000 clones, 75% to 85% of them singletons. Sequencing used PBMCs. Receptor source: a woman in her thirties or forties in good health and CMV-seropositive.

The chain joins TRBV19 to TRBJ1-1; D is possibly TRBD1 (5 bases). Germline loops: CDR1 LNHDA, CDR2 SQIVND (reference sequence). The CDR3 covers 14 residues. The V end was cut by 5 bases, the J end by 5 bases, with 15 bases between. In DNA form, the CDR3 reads TGTGCCAGTAGTCAACGTTCGAAGGGGACTGAAGCTTTCTTT. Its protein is CASSQRSKGTEAFF.

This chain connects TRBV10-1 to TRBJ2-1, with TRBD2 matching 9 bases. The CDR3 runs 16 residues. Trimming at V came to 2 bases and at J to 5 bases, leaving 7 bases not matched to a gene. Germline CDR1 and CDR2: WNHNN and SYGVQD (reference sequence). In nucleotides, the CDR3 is TGCGCCAGCAGTGAGACCTTAGCGGGAGAAAACAATGAGCAGTTCTTC. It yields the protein CASSETLAGENNEQFF.

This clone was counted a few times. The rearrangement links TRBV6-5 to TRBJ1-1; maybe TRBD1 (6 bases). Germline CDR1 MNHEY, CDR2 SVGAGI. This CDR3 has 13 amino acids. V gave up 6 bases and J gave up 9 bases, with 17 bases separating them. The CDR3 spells CASRPTGTYKAFF. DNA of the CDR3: TGTGCCAGCAGGCCTACAGGGACCTATAAAGCTTTCTTT.

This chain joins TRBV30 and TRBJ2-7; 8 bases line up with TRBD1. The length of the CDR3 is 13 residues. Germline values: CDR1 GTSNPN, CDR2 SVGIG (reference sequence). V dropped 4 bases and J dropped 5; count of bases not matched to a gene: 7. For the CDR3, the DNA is TGTGCCTGGATGGGGACAGGCTTCAACGAGCAGTACTTC. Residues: CAWMGTGFNEQYF.

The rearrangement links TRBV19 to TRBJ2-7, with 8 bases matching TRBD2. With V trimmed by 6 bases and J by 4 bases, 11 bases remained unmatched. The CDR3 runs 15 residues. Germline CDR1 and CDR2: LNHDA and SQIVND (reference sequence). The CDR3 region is CASSPGGAAKYEQYF. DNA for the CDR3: TGTGCCAGTAGCCCGGGGGGGGCGGCTAAATACGAGCAGTACTTC.

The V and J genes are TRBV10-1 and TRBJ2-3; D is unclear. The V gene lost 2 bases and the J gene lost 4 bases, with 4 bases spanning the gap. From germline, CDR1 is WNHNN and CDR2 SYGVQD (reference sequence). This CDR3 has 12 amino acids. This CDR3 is CASSEDSDTQYF. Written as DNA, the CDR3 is TGCGCCAGCAGTGAGGACTCAGATACGCAGTATTTT.

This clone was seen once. CDR3 in amino acids: CASSARVLAGSTQYF. The CDR3 DNA sequence: TGTGCCAGCAGCGCTAGAGTACTAGCGGGCTCAACCCAGTACTTC. The V gene is TRBV11-3, the J gene TRBJ2-5; TRBD2 matches at 9 bases. The CDR3 extends over 15 amino acids. Germline V gives CDR1 SGHNT, CDR2 YENEEA. V lost 5 bases, J lost 8 bases, and 12 bases stayed unmatched.

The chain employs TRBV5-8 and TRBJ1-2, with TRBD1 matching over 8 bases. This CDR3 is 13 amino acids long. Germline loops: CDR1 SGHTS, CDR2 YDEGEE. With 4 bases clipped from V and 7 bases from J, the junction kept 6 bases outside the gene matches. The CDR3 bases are TGTGCCAGCAGCCGACAGGGGATGAGTGGCTACACCTTC. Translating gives CASSRQGMSGYTF.

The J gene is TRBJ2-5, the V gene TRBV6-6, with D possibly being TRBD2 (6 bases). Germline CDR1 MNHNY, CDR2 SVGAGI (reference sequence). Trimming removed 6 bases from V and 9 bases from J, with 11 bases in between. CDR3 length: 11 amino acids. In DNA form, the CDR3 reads TGTGCCAGCAGGTCAACGGGGGCCCAGTACTTC. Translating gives CASRSTGAQYF.

The CDR3 here is CASSVAGYEQFF. The CDR3 nucleotides are TGTGCCAGCAGCGTAGCAGGGTATGAGCAGTTCTTC. The chain uses TRBV9 and TRBJ2-1, with a tentative D call TRBD1 (5 bases). Germline V gene lookup returns CDR1 SGDLS and CDR2 YYNGEE. The length of the CDR3 is 12 residues. Trimming shortened V by 0 bases and J by 8 bases, and 6 bases separated the two germline ends.

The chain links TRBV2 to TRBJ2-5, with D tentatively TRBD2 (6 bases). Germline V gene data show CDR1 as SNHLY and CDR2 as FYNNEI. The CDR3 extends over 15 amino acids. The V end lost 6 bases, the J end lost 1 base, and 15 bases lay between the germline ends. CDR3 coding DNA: TGTGCCAGCAGAGACCGGGACTCATTCCAAGAGACCCAGTACTTC. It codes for CASRDRDSFQETQYF.

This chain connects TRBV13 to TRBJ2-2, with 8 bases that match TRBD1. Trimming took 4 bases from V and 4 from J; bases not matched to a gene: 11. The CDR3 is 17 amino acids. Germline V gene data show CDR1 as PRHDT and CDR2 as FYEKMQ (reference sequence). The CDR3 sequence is CASSYPSRTGSTGELFF. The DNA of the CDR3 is TGTGCCAGCAGCTACCCCTCTCGGACAGGGAGCACCGGGGAGCTGTTTTTT.

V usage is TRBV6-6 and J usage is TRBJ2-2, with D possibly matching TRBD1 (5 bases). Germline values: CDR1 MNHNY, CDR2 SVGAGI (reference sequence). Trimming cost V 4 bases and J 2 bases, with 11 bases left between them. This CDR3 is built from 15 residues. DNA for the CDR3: TGTGCCAGCAGTTCTCTGGACATAAACACCGGGGAGCTGTTTTTT. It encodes CASSSLDINTGELFF.

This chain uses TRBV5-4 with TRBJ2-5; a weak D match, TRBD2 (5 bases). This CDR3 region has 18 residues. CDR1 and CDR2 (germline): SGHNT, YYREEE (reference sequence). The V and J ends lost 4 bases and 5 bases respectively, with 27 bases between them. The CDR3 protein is CASSVGGGGSQLGETQYF. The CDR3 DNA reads TGTGCCAGCAGCGTGGGCGGTGGAGGCTCTCAGTTAGGGGAGACCCAGTACTTC.

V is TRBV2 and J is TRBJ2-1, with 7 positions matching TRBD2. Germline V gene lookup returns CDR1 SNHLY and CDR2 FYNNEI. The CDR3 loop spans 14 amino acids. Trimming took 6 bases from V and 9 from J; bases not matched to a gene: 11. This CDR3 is CASRETAGGGEQFF. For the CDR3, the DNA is TGTGCCAGCAGGGAGACAGCGGGCGGGGGTGAGCAGTTCTTC.

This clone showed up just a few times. The CDR3 loop reads CASIQGVYNEQFF. The CDR3 DNA reads TGTGCCTCAATCCAGGGGGTCTACAATGAGCAGTTCTTC. The chain has TRBV6-1 and TRBJ2-1; 7 bases agree with TRBD1. CDR1 and CDR2 (germline): MNHNS, SASEGT. V lost 11 bases to trimming and J lost 3 bases; unmatched junction nucleotides: 7. The CDR3 contains 13 residues.